This T cell receptor (beta chain) was recovered during a study of shared clonotypes between healthy human individuals. Clones were read by immunoSEQ multiplex PCR, and TCRdb kept only the in-frame ones, dropping some. Found here are 2.3 million or so clones, 93% of them singletons; the top ten hold 0.39%. General study points: Across a handful of donors, naive CD4 shared around 5.3%, naive CD8 over 3%, memory CD4 about 2.5%, memory CD8 around 0.36%.

J was trimmed by 6 bases and V by 5 bases; bases with no gene match: 7. CDR1 is LNHDA, CDR2 SQIVND, per germline (reference sequence). The length of the CDR3 is 14 residues. Comments on this clone: Its antigen is as yet unknown.

The V and J genes are TRBV19 and TRBJ1-5; TRBD1 matches at 7 bases. The sample comprised naive CD4+ T cells from PBMCs. Stated subset: CD45RA+ positively selected. The source is a man between 18 and 35 years old in good health. Some clones in this sample may be carry-over from other donors' samples. Here the CDR3 DNA reads TGTGCCAGTAGTGCAGACAGGGCGGTTCAGCCCCAGCATTTT. It specifies CASSADRAVQPQHF. Filled out from reference TRBV19 and TRBJ1-5, the complete variable domain reads DGGITQSPKYLFRKEGQNVTLSCEQNLNHDAMYWYRQDPGQGLRLIYYSQIVNDFQKGDIAEGYSVSREKKESFPLTVTSAQKNPTAFYLCASSADRAVQPQHFGDGTRLSIL.